This T cell receptor (beta chain) was found in a study of T cell responses to AZD1222 COVID-19 vaccine. Here immunoSEQ multiplex PCR was the method, and the copy in TCRdb shows in-frame clones only, minus some. The sample lists roughly 77,000 clones, around 90% occurring once. The CDR3 has 13 residues. The germline V gene has CDR1 SGHDT and CDR2 YYEEEE. V shed 7 bases, J shed 6 bases, and the junction held 8 bases outside the gene matches. Sequenced here: peripheral blood, sampled on day 0 of MenACWY control vaccination. V usage is TRBV5-6 and J usage is TRBJ2-7, with 9 bases identical to TRBD1. This TCR was recovered from an adult in good health. For the CDR3, the DNA is TGTGCCAGCTTGGCGACAGGGGGTCTCGAGCAGTACTTC. This codes for CASLATGGLEQYF.